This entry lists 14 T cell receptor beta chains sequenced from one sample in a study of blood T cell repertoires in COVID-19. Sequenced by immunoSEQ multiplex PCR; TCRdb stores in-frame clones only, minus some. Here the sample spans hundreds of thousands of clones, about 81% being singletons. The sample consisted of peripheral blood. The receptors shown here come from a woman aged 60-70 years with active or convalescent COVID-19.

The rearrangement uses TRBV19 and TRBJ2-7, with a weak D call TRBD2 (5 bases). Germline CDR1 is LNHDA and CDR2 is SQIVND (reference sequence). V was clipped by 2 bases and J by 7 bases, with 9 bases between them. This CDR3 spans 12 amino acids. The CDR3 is CASSITPGEQYF. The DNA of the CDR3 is TGTGCCAGTAGTATAACCCCGGGGGAGCAGTACTTC.

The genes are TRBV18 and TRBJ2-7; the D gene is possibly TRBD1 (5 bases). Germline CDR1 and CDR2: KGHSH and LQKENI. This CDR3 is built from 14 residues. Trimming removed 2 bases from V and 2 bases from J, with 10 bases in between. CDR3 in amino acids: CASSPGQGPYEQYF. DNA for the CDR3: TGTGCCAGCTCACCAGGGCAGGGCCCCTACGAGCAGTACTTC.

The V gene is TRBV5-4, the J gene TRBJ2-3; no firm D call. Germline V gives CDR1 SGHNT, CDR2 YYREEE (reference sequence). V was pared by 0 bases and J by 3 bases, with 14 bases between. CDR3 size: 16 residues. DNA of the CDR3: TGTGCCAGCAGCTTGGACGCCAGCGCCTATACAGATACGCAGTATTTT. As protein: CASSLDASAYTDTQYF.

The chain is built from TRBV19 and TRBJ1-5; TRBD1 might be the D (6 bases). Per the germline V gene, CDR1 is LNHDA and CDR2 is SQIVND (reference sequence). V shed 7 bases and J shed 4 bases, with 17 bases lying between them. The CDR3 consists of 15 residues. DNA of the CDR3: TGTGCCAGTAAAACGGGACAAAGAAGGAATCAGCCCCAGCATTTT. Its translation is CASKTGQRRNQPQHF.

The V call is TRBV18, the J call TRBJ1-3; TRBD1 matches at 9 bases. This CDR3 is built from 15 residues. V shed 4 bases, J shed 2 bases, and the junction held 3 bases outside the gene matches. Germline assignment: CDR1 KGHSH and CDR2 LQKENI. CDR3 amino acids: CASSRDRGTGNTIYF. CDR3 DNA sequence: TGTGCCAGCTCACGAGACAGGGGGACTGGAAACACCATATATTTT.

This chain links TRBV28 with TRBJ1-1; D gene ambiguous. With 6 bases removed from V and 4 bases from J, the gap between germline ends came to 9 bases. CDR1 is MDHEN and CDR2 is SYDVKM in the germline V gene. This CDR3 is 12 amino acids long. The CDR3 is CASRLPSTEAFF. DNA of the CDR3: TGTGCCAGCAGACTCCCTAGCACTGAAGCTTTCTTT.

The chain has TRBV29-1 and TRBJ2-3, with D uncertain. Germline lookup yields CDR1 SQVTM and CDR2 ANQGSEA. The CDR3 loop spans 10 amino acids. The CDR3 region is CMVVVDTQYF. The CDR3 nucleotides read TGCATGGTAGTTGTGGATACGCAGTATTTT.

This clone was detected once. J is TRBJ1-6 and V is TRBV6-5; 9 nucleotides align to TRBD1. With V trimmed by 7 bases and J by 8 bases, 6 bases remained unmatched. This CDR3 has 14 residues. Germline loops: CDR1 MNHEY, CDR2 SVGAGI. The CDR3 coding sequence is TGTGCCAGCACCGACAGGGGGGCGGATTCACCCCTCCACTTT. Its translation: CASTDRGADSPLHF.

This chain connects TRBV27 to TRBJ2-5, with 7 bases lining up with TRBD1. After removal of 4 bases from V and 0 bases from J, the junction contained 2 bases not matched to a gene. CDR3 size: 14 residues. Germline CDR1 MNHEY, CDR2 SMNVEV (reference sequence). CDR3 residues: CASSWDSNQETQYF. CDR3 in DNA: TGTGCCAGCAGTTGGGACAGCAACCAAGAGACCCAGTACTTC.

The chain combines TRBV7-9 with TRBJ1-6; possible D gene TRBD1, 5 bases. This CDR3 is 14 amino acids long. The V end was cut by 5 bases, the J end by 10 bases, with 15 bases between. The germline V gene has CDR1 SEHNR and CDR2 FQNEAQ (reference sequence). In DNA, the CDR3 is TGTGCCAGCAGCCCAAAAAGGGGACTCTCACCCCTCCACTTT. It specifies CASSPKRGLSPLHF.

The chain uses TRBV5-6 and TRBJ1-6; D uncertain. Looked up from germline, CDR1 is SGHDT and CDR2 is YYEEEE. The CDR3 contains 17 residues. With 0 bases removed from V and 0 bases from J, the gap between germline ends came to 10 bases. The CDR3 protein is CASSLGRSGSYNSPLHF. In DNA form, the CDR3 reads TGTGCCAGCAGCTTGGGGAGGAGTGGCTCCTATAATTCACCCCTCCACTTT.

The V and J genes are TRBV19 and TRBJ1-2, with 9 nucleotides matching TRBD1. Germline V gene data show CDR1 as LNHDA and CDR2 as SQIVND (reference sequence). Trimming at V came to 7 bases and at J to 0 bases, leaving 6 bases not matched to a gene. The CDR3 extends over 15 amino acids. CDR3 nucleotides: TGTGCCAGTACCCCGGGACAGGGAGCTAACTATGGCTACACCTTC. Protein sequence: CASTPGQGANYGYTF.

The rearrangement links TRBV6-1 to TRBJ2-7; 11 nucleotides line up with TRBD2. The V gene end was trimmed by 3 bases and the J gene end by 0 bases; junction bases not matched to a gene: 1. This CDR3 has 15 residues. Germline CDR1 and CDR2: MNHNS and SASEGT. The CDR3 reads CASSDTSGGSYEQYF. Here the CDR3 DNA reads TGTGCCAGCAGTGACACTAGCGGGGGCTCCTACGAGCAGTACTTC.

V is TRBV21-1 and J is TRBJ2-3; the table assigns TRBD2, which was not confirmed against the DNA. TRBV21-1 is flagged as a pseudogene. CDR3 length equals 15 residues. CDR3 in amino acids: CASSKGGGRTDTQYF. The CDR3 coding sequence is TGTGCCAGCAGCAAAGGGGGGGGACGCACAGATACGCAGTATTTT.